Here is one TCR beta chain with its context. Antigen unknown. V was pared by 7 bases and J by 8 bases, with 21 bases between. The CDR3 runs 15 residues. Germline V CDR1 and CDR2: SGHDT, YYEEEE. This entry is derived from a study of OX40 agonist ivuxolimab in advanced cancers. About the research overall: From about 23 to 85 years was the age range, with a mean of about 56 years, and roughly 80% were male. Having had anti-PD-1, anti-PD-L1 or anti-CTLA-4 therapy before was allowed, and 40% to 45% had some.

Blood draws occurred at baseline, cycle 4 day 1, and cycle 7 day 1. Here immunoSEQ multiplex PCR was the method, and the copy in TCRdb shows in-frame clones only, minus some. The sample shows around 43,000 clones, around nine tenths of them seen only once. Study results and limitations: There were, on average, more expanded clones in CD8+ T cells than in CD4+.

The receptor was isolated from an adult with an advanced solid tumor such as melanoma, head and neck, liver or kidney cancer. This chain joins TRBV5-6 and TRBJ1-4, with D tentatively TRBD1 (5 bases). The source was CD4+ or CD8+ T cells sorted from blood, collected in a trial of the OX40 agonist ivuxolimab. The CDR3 here is CASGFYGTGVEKLFF. As DNA, the CDR3 is TGTGCCAGCGGGTTCTACGGGACCGGGGTGGAAAAACTGTTTTTT.